This TCR beta chain was captured in a study of tumor-infiltrating lymphocytes in primary liver carcinoma. Study overall: The patients included men and women who were aged 30 to 69 years. Among the tumors, stages were T1-T3 N0M0 and sizes about 4 to 10 cm. Study conclusions and caveats: The study found a significantly higher top-250-clone fraction in tumors than in blood (p = 0.039).

With 500 ng total RNA as template and a constant-region primer, TCR beta cDNA was made. Libraries of TCR beta came from three nested multiplex PCR rounds with slightly modified ARM-PCR. The first two PCR rounds used TRBV1-TRBV30 primers with a Cbeta primer, nine to ten cycles each. TCRdb analysed the multiplex PCR reads with MiXCR anew, one entry per CDR3 protein. The data show fewer than 350,000 distinct CDR3 sequences, around 60% seen once. Germline DNA was extracted alongside blood RNA, which was obtained from unsorted whole blood. This clonotype is a singleton in its sample. Its specificity is not known. From germline, CDR1 is MNHEY and CDR2 SVGEGT. The CDR3 covers 13 residues. V dropped 6 bases and J dropped 12 bases, with 18 bases sitting between them.

J is TRBJ2-1 and V is TRBV6-2 or TRBV6-3; weak D call: TRBD1 (6 bases). The sequence came from a man aged 40-50 years with primary liver carcinoma and hepatitis B virus infection. The sequenced material came from peripheral blood. In DNA, the CDR3 is TGTGCCAGCAGGAGCACAGGGTACGGTGGGCAGTTCTTC. Protein sequence: CASRSTGYGGQFF.